Listed here is a single T cell receptor beta chain. The antigen is not known. The germline gives CDR1 KGHSH, CDR2 LQKENI. Trimming stripped 3 bases from V and 1 base from J, with 22 bases between. The CDR3 runs 18 residues. The data were obtained in a study of T cell responses to AZD1222 COVID-19 vaccine. Study as a whole: Second-dose timings of about 4 or about 12 weeks were pooled. General observations from the study: With dominance at 160-218 and 743-854, vaccine-associated CD4 TCRs spanned spike. Donor demographics were predominantly white British with a female majority; clonal diversity may be underestimated. Elevations in Spike-specific TCR breadth and depth followed administration of two AZD1222 doses.

TCRdb's copy holds only in-frame clones and misses some; the assay was immunoSEQ multiplex PCR. The table includes more than 110,000 clones, 70% to 90% detected once. V usage is TRBV18 and J usage is TRBJ2-7; D uncertain. This sample comprised peripheral blood, obtained on day 0 of AZD1222 vaccination. This sequence was found in an adult in good health. CDR3 nucleotide sequence: TGTGCCAGCTCACCGGTGGCGGTGGCAGGATCGATTTCCTACGAGCAGTACTTC. Protein sequence: CASSPVAVAGSISYEQYF.